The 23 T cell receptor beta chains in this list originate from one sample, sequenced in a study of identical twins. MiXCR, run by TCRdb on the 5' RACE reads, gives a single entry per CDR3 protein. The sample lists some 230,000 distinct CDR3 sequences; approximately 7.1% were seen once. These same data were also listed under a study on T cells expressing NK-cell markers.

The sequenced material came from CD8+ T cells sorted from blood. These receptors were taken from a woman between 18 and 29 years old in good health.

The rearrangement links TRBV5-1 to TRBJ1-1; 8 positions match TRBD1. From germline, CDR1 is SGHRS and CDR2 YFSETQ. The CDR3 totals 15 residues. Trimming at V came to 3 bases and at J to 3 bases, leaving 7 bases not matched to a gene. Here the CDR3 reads CASSWGQASDTEAFF. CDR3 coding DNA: TGCGCCAGCAGCTGGGGACAGGCCTCTGACACTGAAGCTTTCTTT.

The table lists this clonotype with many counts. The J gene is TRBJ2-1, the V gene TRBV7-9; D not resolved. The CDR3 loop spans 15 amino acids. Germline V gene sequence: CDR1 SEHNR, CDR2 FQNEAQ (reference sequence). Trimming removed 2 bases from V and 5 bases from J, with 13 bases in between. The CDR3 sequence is CASSLPTVVNNEQFF. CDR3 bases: TGTGCCAGCAGCTTACCGACGGTAGTTAACAATGAGCAGTTCTTC. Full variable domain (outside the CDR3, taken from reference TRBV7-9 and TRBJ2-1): DTGVSQNPRHKITKRGQNVTFRCDPISEHNRLYWYRQTLGQGPEFLTYFQNEAQLEKSRLLSDRFSAERPKGSFSTLEIQRTEQGDSAMYLCASSLPTVVNNEQFFGPGTRLTVL.

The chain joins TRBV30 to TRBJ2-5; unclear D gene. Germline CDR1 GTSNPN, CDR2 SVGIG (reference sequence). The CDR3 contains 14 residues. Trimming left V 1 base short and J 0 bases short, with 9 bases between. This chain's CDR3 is CAWSAIEYQETQYF. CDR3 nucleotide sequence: TGTGCCTGGAGTGCTATAGAGTACCAAGAGACCCAGTACTTC.

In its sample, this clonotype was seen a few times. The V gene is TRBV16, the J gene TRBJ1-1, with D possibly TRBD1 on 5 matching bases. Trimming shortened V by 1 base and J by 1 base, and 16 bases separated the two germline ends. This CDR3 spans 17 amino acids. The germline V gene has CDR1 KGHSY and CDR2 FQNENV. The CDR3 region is CASSQWLGPGRNTEAFF. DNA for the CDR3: TGTGCCAGCAGCCAATGGTTGGGGCCGGGTCGGAACACTGAAGCTTTCTTT.

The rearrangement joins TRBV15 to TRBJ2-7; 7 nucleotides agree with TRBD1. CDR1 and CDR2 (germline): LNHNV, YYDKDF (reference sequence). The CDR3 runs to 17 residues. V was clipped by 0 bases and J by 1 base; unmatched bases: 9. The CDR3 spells CATSRDGAGTASYEQYF. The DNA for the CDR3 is TGTGCCACCAGCAGAGATGGAGCCGGGACAGCATCCTACGAGCAGTACTTC.

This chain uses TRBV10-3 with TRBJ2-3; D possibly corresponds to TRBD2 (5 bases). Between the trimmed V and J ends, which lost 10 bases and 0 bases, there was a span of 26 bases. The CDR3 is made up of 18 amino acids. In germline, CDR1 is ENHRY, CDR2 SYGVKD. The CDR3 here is CATGLTVGAIPSTDTQYF. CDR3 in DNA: TGTGCCACGGGGTTAACGGTGGGCGCAATACCTAGCACAGATACGCAGTATTTT.

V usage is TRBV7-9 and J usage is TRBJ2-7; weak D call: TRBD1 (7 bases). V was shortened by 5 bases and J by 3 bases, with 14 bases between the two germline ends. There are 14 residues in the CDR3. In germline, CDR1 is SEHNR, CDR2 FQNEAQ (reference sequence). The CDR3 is CASSLAGGYYEQYF. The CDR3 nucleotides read TGTGCCAGCAGCCTCGCAGGGGGGTACTACGAGCAGTACTTC.

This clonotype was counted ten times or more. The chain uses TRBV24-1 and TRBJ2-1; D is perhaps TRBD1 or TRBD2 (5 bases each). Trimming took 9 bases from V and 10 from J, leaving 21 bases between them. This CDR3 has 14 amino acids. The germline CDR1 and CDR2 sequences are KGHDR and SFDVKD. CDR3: CATFLGTSELEQFF. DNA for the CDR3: TGTGCCACCTTCCTAGGGACGTCAGAATTAGAGCAGTTCTTC.

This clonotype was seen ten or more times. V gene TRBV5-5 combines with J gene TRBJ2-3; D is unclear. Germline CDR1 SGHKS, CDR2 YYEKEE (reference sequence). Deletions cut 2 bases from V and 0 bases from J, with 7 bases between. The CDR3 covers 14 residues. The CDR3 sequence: CASSFERSTDTQYF. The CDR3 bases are TGTGCCAGCAGCTTTGAGAGGAGCACAGATACGCAGTATTTT. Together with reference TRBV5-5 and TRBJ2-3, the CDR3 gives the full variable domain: DAGVTQSPTHLIKTRGQQVTLRCSPISGHKSVSWYQQVLGQGPQFIFQYYEKEERGRGNFPDRFSARQFPNYSSELNVNALLLGDSALYLCASSFERSTDTQYFGPGTRLTVL.

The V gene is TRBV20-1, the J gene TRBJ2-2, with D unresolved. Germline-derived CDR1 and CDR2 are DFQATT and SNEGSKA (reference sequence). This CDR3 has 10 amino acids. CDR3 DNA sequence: TGCAACCTGGCCCGGGGGGAGCTGTTTTTT. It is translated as CNLARGELFF.

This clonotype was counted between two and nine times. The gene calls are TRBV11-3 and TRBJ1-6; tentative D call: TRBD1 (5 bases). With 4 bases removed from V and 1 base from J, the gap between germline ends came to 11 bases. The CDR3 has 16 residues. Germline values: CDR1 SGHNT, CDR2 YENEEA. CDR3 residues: CASSSRGSSYNSPLHF. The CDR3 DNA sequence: TGTGCCAGCAGCTCACGGGGCTCATCCTATAATTCACCCCTCCACTTT.

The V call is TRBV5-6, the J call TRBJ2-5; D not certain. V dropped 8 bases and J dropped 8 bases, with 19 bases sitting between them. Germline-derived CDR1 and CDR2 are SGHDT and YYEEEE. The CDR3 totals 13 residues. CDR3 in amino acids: CARGPGRLCTQYF. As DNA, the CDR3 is TGTGCCAGGGGCCCCGGGCGCCTCTGCACCCAGTACTTC.

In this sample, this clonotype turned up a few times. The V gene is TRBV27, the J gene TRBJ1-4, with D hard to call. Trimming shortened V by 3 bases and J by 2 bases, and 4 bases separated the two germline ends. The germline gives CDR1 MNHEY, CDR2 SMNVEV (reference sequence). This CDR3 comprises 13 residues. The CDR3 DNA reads TGTGCCAGCAGTTTGACTACTAATGAAAAACTGTTTTTT. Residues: CASSLTTNEKLFF.

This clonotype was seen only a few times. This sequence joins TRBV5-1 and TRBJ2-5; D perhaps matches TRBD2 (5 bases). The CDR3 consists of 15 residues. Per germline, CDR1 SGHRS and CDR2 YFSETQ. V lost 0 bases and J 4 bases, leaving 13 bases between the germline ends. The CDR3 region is CASSLAGSPTETQYF. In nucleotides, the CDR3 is TGCGCCAGCAGCTTGGCGGGATCTCCGACAGAGACCCAGTACTTC.

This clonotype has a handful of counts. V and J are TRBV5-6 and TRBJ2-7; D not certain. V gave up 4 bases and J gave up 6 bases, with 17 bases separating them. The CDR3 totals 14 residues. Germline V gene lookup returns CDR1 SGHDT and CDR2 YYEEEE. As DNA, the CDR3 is TGTGCCAGCAGCGAACTACGCTCTTTCGGCGAGCAGTACTTC. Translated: CASSELRSFGEQYF.

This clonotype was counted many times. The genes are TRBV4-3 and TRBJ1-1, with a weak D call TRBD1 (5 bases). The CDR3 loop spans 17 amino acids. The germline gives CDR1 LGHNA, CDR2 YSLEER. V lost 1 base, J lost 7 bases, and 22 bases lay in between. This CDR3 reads CASSQAPAGTIGVEAFF. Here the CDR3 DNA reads TGCGCCAGCAGCCAAGCGCCGGCAGGGACTATCGGGGTTGAAGCTTTCTTT.

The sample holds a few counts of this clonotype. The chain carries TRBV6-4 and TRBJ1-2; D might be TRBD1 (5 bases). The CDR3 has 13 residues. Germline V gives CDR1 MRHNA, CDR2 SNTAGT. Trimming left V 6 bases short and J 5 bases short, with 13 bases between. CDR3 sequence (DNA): TGTGCCAGCAGATTCCGGGACGTTTATGGCTACACCTTC. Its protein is CASRFRDVYGYTF.

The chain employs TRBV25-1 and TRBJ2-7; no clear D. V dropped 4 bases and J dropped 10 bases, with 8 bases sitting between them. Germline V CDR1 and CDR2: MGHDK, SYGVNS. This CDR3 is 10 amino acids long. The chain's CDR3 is CASSAGRQYF. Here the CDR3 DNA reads TGTGCCAGCAGTGCGGGTCGACAGTACTTC.

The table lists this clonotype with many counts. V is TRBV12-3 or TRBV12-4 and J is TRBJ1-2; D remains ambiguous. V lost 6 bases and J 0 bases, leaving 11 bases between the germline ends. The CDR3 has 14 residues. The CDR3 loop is CASRSELANYGYTF. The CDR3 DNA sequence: TGTGCCAGCAGGTCCGAGTTAGCTAACTATGGCTACACCTTC.

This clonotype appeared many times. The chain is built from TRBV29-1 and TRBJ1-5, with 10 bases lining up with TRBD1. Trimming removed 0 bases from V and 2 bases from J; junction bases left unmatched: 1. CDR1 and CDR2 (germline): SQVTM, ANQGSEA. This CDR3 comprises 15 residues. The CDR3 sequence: CSVEDGTGGNQPQHF. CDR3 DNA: TGCAGCGTTGAAGATGGGACAGGGGGCAATCAGCCCCAGCATTTT.

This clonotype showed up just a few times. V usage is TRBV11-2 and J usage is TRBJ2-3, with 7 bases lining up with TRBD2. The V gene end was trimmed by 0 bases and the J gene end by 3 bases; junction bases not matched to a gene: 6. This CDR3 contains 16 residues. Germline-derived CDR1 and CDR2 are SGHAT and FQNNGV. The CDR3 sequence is CASSLDLAGVTDTQYF. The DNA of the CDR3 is TGTGCCAGCAGCTTAGATTTGGCGGGAGTAACAGATACGCAGTATTTT. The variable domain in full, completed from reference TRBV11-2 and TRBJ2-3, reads EAGVAQSPRYKIIEKRQSVAFWCNPISGHATLYWYQQILGQGPKLLIQFQNNGVVDDSQLPKDRFSAERLKGVDSTLKIQPAKLEDSAVYLCASSLDLAGVTDTQYFGPGTRLTVL.

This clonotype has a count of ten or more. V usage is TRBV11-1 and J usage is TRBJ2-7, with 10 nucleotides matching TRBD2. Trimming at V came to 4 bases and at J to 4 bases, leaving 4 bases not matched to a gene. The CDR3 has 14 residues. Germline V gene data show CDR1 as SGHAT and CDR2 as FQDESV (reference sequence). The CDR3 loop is CASSSSGGRYEQYF. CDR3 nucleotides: TGTGCCAGCAGCTCTAGCGGGGGAAGGTACGAGCAGTACTTC.

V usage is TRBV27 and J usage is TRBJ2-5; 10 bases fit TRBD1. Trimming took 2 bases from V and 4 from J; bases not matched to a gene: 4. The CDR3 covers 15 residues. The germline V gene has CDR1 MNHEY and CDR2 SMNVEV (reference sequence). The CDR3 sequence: CASSLGTGVGETQYF. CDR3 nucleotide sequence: TGTGCCAGCAGTTTAGGGACAGGGGTAGGAGAGACCCAGTACTTC.